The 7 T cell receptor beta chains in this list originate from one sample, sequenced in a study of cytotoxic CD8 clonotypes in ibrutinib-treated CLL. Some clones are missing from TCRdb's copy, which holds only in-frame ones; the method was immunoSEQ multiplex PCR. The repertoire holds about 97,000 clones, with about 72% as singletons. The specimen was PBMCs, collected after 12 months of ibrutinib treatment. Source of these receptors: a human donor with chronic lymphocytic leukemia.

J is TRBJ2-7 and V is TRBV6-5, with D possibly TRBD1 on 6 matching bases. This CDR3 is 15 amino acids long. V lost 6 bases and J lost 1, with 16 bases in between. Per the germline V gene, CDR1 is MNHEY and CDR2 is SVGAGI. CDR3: CASSRRTEPSYEQYF. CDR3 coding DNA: TGTGCCAGCAGCCGCCGGACAGAACCGTCCTACGAGCAGTACTTC.

CDR3: CSARDNRGLFF. For the CDR3, the DNA is TGCAGTGCTAGAGACAACAGGGGGCTGTTTTTT. The rearrangement links TRBV20-1 to TRBJ1-4; TRBD1 agrees at 8 bases. The CDR3 loop spans 11 amino acids. Germline values: CDR1 DFQATT, CDR2 SNEGSKA (reference sequence). V lost 0 bases and J lost 14; bases outside the gene matches: 2.

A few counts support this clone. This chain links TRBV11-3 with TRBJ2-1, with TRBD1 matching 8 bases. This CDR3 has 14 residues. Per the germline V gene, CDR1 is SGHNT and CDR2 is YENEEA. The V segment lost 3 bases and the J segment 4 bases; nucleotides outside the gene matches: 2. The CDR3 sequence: CASSFGQGYNEQFF. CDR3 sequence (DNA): TGTGCCAGCAGCTTCGGACAGGGATACAATGAGCAGTTCTTC.

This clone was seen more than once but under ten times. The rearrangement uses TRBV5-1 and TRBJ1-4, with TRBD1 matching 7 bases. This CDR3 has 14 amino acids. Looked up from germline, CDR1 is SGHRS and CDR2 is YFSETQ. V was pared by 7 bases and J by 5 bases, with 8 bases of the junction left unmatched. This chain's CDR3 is CASGPGTANEKLFF. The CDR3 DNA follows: TGCGCCAGCGGCCCCGGGACAGCAAATGAAAAACTGTTTTTT.

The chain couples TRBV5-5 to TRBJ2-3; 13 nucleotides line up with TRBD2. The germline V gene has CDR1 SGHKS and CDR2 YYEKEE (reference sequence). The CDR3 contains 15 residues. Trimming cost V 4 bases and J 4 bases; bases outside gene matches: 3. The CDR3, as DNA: TGTGCCAGCAGCAAACTAGCGGGGGGGCCAGATACGCAGTATTTT. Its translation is CASSKLAGGPDTQYF.

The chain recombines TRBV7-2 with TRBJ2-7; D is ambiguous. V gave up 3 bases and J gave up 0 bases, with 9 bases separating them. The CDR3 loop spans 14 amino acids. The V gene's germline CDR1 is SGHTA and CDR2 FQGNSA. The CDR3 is CASSFYPSSYEQYF. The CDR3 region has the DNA TGTGCCAGCAGCTTCTACCCGAGCTCCTACGAGCAGTACTTC.

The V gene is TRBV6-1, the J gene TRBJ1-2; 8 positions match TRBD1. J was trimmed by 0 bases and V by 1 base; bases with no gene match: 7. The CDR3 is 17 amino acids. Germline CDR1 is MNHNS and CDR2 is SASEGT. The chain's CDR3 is CASSEGTGYGSNYGYTF. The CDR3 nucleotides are TGTGCCAGCAGTGAAGGGACAGGGTACGGGTCTAACTATGGCTACACCTTC.